This T cell receptor beta chain was identified in a study of vaccination and CD4 T cells after COVID-19. Study background: Each control culture was treated with a CEFX pool, an HIV-1 Nef pool, or no peptide.

This clonotype was observed a few times. Antigen specificity is unknown. Oncomine TCR Beta short-read sequencing was applied to DNA from cultured CD4+ T cells. TCRdb fed the PCR reads into MiXCR, producing one record per CDR3 protein. The sample shows 20,000 or so distinct CDR3 sequences, about 61% of them seen only once. Treatment noted: 10-day PBMC culture with coronavirus spike peptide pools or control peptides (ViraFEST assay). Germline CDR1 and CDR2: MGHDK and SYGVNS. V lost 3 bases to trimming and J lost 4 bases; unmatched junction nucleotides: 3. The CDR3 sequence is 14 residues long. The chain is built from TRBV25-1 and TRBJ1-5, with TRBD1 matching over 7 bases. The sequenced sample was CD4+ T cells from blood, cultured in vitro. The clonotype comes from a human donor who had recovered from COVID-19. CDR3 sequence: CASSETGYNQPQHF. In nucleotides, the CDR3 is TGTGCCAGCAGTGAGACAGGGTATAATCAGCCCCAGCATTTT.